One and the same sample provided the 19 T cell receptor beta chains below, sequenced in a study of Graves' ophthalmopathy and Graves' hyperthyroidism. TCR beta CDR3 amplification used RNA transcripts. Scientists carried out first-round RT-PCR using HTBI primers and then a second-round multiplex PCR. A single record per CDR3 protein comes from TCRdb applying MiXCR to the multiplex PCR reads. The table shows 620,000 or so distinct CDR3 sequences, with about a fifth occurring only once. The sample taken for sequencing was peripheral blood. The receptors originated from a woman aged 18-29 years with stable Graves' hyperthyroidism. Some clones in this sample may be carry-over from other donors' samples.

The rearrangement uses TRBV10-3 and TRBJ2-7; 7 positions match TRBD1. CDR3 length: 14 amino acids. Germline V gene lookup returns CDR1 ENHRY and CDR2 SYGVKD. Germline trimming cut 2 bases from V and 2 bases from J; bases unmatched to any gene: 3. CDR3 in amino acids: CAISETGTAYEQYF. The CDR3 DNA reads as TGTGCCATCAGTGAGACGGGGACAGCCTACGAGCAGTACTTC.

This clonotype was seen repeatedly, ten times or more. V usage is TRBV7-2 and J usage is TRBJ2-2; no reliable D call. Germline V gene sequence: CDR1 SGHTA, CDR2 FQGNSA. The CDR3 consists of 15 residues. V lost 2 bases, J lost 3 bases, and 10 bases lay in between. Here the CDR3 DNA reads TGTGCCAGCAGCTTACTAGTAGGACACACCGGGGAGCTGTTTTTT. This gives the protein CASSLLVGHTGELFF.

The gene calls are TRBV9 and TRBJ2-6, with TRBD1 as a possible D gene (6 bases). The CDR3 covers 16 residues. V was pared by 0 bases and J by 2 bases, with 9 bases between. Germline loops: CDR1 SGDLS, CDR2 YYNGEE. For the CDR3, the DNA is TGTGCCAGCAGCGTAGGAGCAGGGGCTGGGGCCAACGTCCTGACTTTC. It encodes CASSVGAGAGANVLTF. The whole variable domain, remainder taken from reference TRBV9 and TRBJ2-6, is DSGVTQTPKHLITATGQRVTLRCSPRSGDLSVYWYQQSLDQGLQFLIQYYNGEERAKGNILERFSAQQFPDLHSELNLSSLELGDSALYFCASSVGAGAGANVLTFGAGSRLTVL.

This clonotype was picked up many times. CDR3 nucleotides: TGTGCCAGCACCCTGGGGGGGGCTGAAGCTTTCTTT. The encoded protein is CASTLGGAEAFF. This chain connects TRBV12-3 or TRBV12-4 to TRBJ1-1; D possibly corresponds to TRBD1 (5 bases). V lost 7 bases and J 6 bases, leaving 12 bases between the germline ends. This CDR3 is built from 12 residues.

The V gene is TRBV27, the J gene TRBJ2-5, with 8 bases matching TRBD2. The CDR3 spans 14 residues. J was trimmed by 3 bases and V by 5 bases; bases with no gene match: 5. CDR1 is MNHEY, CDR2 SMNVEV, per germline (reference sequence). CDR3 nucleotide sequence: TGTGCCAGCAGTCCGACAGCGGGGGAAGAGACCCAGTACTTC. Translation gives CASSPTAGEETQYF.

This clonotype was counted ten times or more. V gene TRBV11-2 combines with J gene TRBJ2-7; D gene ambiguous. Trimming took 0 bases from V and 6 from J, leaving 12 bases between them. This CDR3 contains 14 residues. Looked up from germline, CDR1 is SGHAT and CDR2 is FQNNGV. CDR3 loop: CASSLDLVSSEQYF. The CDR3 bases are TGTGCCAGCAGCTTAGATTTGGTTTCTAGCGAGCAGTACTTC.

The CDR3 region is CASSQFIRGDDGYTF. CDR3 DNA sequence: TGCGCCAGCAGCCAATTTATCAGGGGGGATGATGGCTACACCTTC. The chain joins TRBV4-1 to TRBJ1-2; 7 positions match TRBD1. With V trimmed by 2 bases and J by 6 bases, 9 bases remained unmatched. The CDR3 extends over 15 amino acids. In germline, CDR1 is MGHRA, CDR2 YSYEKL.

This clonotype came up many times. The J gene is TRBJ2-7, the V gene TRBV5-1; 12 nucleotides match TRBD2. Germline values: CDR1 SGHRS, CDR2 YFSETQ. The CDR3 totals 15 residues. V was pared by 4 bases and J by 6 bases, with 8 bases of the junction left unmatched. The CDR3 nucleotides read TGCGCCAGCAGCAGCGAACCGGGACTAGCGGGCGAGCAGTACTTC. This sequence encodes CASSSEPGLAGEQYF.

The chain carries TRBV20-1 and TRBJ2-7; D possibly corresponds to TRBD1 (6 bases). There are 13 residues in the CDR3. Trimming left V 4 bases short and J 6 bases short, with 16 bases between. The germline V gene encodes CDR1 DFQATT and CDR2 SNEGSKA (reference sequence). CDR3 amino acids: CSAKPGQRSEQYF. In nucleotides, the CDR3 is TGCAGTGCTAAACCGGGACAAAGGTCCGAGCAGTACTTC.

This clonotype was recorded at least ten times. The chain has TRBV20-1 and TRBJ2-7, with a weak D call TRBD2 (6 bases). The CDR3 length is 12 residues. V was cut by 4 bases and J by 2 bases, with 9 bases left in between. Germline V lookup: CDR1 DFQATT, CDR2 SNEGSKA (reference sequence). As DNA, the CDR3 is TGCAGTGCTACAGCGGGCCCCTACGAGCAGTACTTC. This sequence encodes CSATAGPYEQYF.

In this sample, this clonotype turned up a few times. The rearrangement links TRBV12-3 or TRBV12-4 to TRBJ1-5; D gene ambiguous. Trimming took off 8 bases at V and 7 bases at J, with 21 bases between the two ends. The CDR3 has 15 residues. The CDR3 nucleotides read TGTGCCAGCGCAAACCGGGCCATCGTAACCCAGCCCCAGCATTTT. This gives the protein CASANRAIVTQPQHF.

The rearrangement uses TRBV20-1 and TRBJ2-7; D call uncertain. Trimming removed 4 bases from V and 0 bases from J, with 7 bases in between. The CDR3 runs to 12 residues. Germline loops: CDR1 DFQATT, CDR2 SNEGSKA (reference sequence). The CDR3 region is CSANDNSYEQYF. The CDR3, as DNA: TGCAGTGCTAATGACAACTCCTACGAGCAGTACTTC.

This clonotype has ten or more counts. The genes are TRBV11-2 and TRBJ2-3; D is unclear. V was trimmed by 1 base and J by 0 bases, leaving 8 bases between them. CDR3 size: 15 residues. The germline V gene encodes CDR1 SGHAT and CDR2 FQNNGV. CDR3 amino acids: CASSLGGTSTDTQYF. The CDR3 DNA follows: TGTGCCAGCAGCTTAGGCGGAACTAGCACAGATACGCAGTATTTT. Together with reference TRBV11-2 and TRBJ2-3, the CDR3 gives the full variable domain: EAGVAQSPRYKIIEKRQSVAFWCNPISGHATLYWYQQILGQGPKLLIQFQNNGVVDDSQLPKDRFSAERLKGVDSTLKIQPAKLEDSAVYLCASSLGGTSTDTQYFGPGTRLTVL.

This clonotype appeared many times. The chain uses TRBV7-3 and TRBJ2-7; D may be TRBD1 or TRBD2 (5 bases each). CDR3 length: 14 residues. V lost 5 bases to trimming and J lost 3 bases, with 14 bases between them. Germline V CDR1 and CDR2: SGHTA, FQGTGA. CDR3 sequence reads: CASSHRHGGYEQYF. The CDR3 nucleotides read TGTGCCAGCAGCCATCGACATGGGGGCTACGAGCAGTACTTC.

The J gene is TRBJ2-5, the V gene TRBV7-9; D uncertain. Between the trimmed V and J ends, which lost 4 bases and 2 bases, there was a span of 11 bases. Germline lookup yields CDR1 SEHNR and CDR2 FQNEAQ (reference sequence). This CDR3 has 14 amino acids. Here the CDR3 reads CASSSDERQETQYF. The CDR3 region has the DNA TGTGCCAGCAGCTCTGATGAAAGACAAGAGACCCAGTACTTC.

This clonotype was counted many times. This rearrangement joins TRBV6-1 to TRBJ1-2; 8 bases fit TRBD1. V gave up 5 bases and J gave up 3 bases; unmatched junction bases: 5. Germline-derived CDR1 and CDR2 are MNHNS and SASEGT. The CDR3 is 14 amino acids. The CDR3 is CASSRQGIDYGYTF. The CDR3 coding sequence is TGTGCCAGCAGTCGACAGGGGATTGACTATGGCTACACCTTC.

This clonotype has more than one count but fewer than ten. The genes are TRBV18 and TRBJ1-2; D is unresolved. V dropped 2 bases and J dropped 4 bases, with 8 bases sitting between them. The CDR3 sequence is 13 residues long. Germline CDR1 is KGHSH and CDR2 is LQKENI. The CDR3 DNA follows: TGTGCCAGCTCACCAGAACAGTTCTATGGCTACACCTTC. Protein: CASSPEQFYGYTF.

This clonotype appeared a few times. V and J are TRBV6-1 and TRBJ1-6; D is ambiguous. Between the trimmed V and J ends, which lost 8 bases and 7 bases, there was a span of 12 bases. Germline V gives CDR1 MNHNS, CDR2 SASEGT. The CDR3 loop spans 13 amino acids. For the CDR3, the DNA is TGTGCCAGCGTACACTCCGGCAATTCACCCCTCCACTTT. Translating it yields CASVHSGNSPLHF.

This clonotype was counted many times. CDR3 in DNA: TGTGCCAGCGGGTACAGGGGTGGAAACACCATATATTTT. Protein sequence: CASGYRGGNTIYF. J is TRBJ1-3 and V is TRBV12-3 or TRBV12-4; 7 positions match TRBD1. Unmatched junction bases numbered 4, after V lost 8 bases and J lost 3 bases. The CDR3 extends over 13 amino acids.